These 19 T cell receptor beta chains originate from one sample sequenced in a study of blood T cells in healthy people across ages. Primers used in a second PCR of about 7 to 11 cycles were a sample-barcoded 5' primer and a J-beta primer mix. TCRdb processed the 5' RACE reads anew with MiXCR; each CDR3 protein has one entry. The sample has fewer than 2,000,000 distinct CDR3 sequences, almost 35% seen once. Material: blood. Receptors were obtained from a woman aged 25 to 39 in good health.

This clonotype occurred a few times. The chain uses TRBV6-6 and TRBJ1-5; unclear D gene. CDR1 is MNHNY and CDR2 is SVGAGI in the germline V gene (reference sequence). This CDR3 region has 14 residues. V gave up 7 bases and J gave up 4 bases, with 14 bases separating them. The CDR3: CASTYESPNQPQHF. DNA of the CDR3: TGTGCCAGCACCTACGAGAGCCCAAATCAGCCCCAGCATTTT.

As concerns this clonotype: One end of the junction fails to match germline, which may point to a read error. The CDR3 DNA reads TGTGTCAGCAGTCGCCGAGCGGGGGCCTACGAGCAGTACTTC. Translated, it gives CVSSRRAGAYEQYF. The chain has TRBV9 and TRBJ2-7; TRBD2 matches 8 bases. The CDR3 runs 14 residues. The germline V gene encodes CDR1 SGDLS and CDR2 YYNGEE.

This clonotype came up a few times. V gene TRBV6-6 combines with J gene TRBJ2-3, with D tentatively TRBD1 (6 bases). V lost 7 bases and J 0 bases, leaving 17 bases between the germline ends. Looked up from germline, CDR1 is MNHNY and CDR2 is SVGAGI (reference sequence). The CDR3 is 16 amino acids. For the CDR3, the DNA is TGTGCCAGCAACCGAGGGGGAAGTGGGAGCACAGATACGCAGTATTTT. Protein product: CASNRGGSGSTDTQYF.

This clonotype was detected only a few times. The chain joins TRBV5-1 to TRBJ2-7; maybe TRBD2 (5 bases). V lost 0 bases and J lost 1, with 11 bases in between. This CDR3 region has 15 residues. Germline V lookup: CDR1 SGHRS, CDR2 YFSETQ. DNA of the CDR3: TGCGCCAGCAGCTTGGACGTAGCGAAGTCCTACGAGCAGTACTTC. It translates to CASSLDVAKSYEQYF.

This clonotype came up a few times. The genes are TRBV10-3 and TRBJ2-7; possible D gene TRBD2, 6 bases. The CDR3 is 14 residues long. Trimming shortened V by 6 bases and J by 3 bases, and 15 bases separated the two germline ends. Germline CDR1 ENHRY, CDR2 SYGVKD. The CDR3 DNA is TGTGCCATCAGGCCGAAGGGACTGGTCTACGAGCAGTACTTC. It specifies CAIRPKGLVYEQYF.

The rearrangement uses TRBV9 and TRBJ2-7; perhaps TRBD1 as D (6 bases). Germline CDR1 reads SGDLS; CDR2 reads YYNGEE. This CDR3 spans 13 amino acids. V was pared by 5 bases and J by 7 bases, with 16 bases between. The CDR3: CASSPARDNEQYF. The DNA for the CDR3 is TGTGCCAGCAGTCCAGCAAGGGACAATGAGCAGTACTTC.

This clonotype showed up just a few times. The J gene is TRBJ2-1, the V gene TRBV7-2; 8 nucleotides match TRBD2. With 5 bases clipped from V and 7 bases from J, the junction kept 13 bases outside the gene matches. The CDR3 extends over 16 amino acids. From germline, CDR1 is SGHTA and CDR2 FQGNSA. Here the CDR3 DNA reads TGTGCCAGCAGCCGTTTTTGGGCGGGAGGCTGGAATGAGCAGTTCTTC. Translated, it gives CASSRFWAGGWNEQFF. Full variable domain (rest looked up from reference TRBV7-2 and TRBJ2-1): GAGVSQSPSNKVTEKGKDVELRCDPISGHTALYWYRQSLGQGLEFLIYFQGNSAPDKSGLPSDRFSAERTGGSVSTLTIQRTQQEDSAVYLCASSRFWAGGWNEQFFGPGTRLTVL.

At least ten counts were recorded for this clonotype. The rearrangement links TRBV7-9 to TRBJ2-1; D is perhaps TRBD2 (7 bases). V lost 5 bases to trimming and J lost 0 bases, with 14 bases between them. Per germline, CDR1 SEHNR and CDR2 FQNEAQ (reference sequence). The CDR3 contains 16 residues. CDR3 region: CASSPRGGSSYNEQFF. Written as DNA, the CDR3 is TGTGCCAGCAGCCCGAGGGGGGGGAGCTCCTACAATGAGCAGTTCTTC. Combining the CDR3 with reference TRBV7-9 and TRBJ2-1 gives the whole variable domain DTGVSQNPRHKITKRGQNVTFRCDPISEHNRLYWYRQTLGQGPEFLTYFQNEAQLEKSRLLSDRFSAERPKGSFSTLEIQRTEQGDSAMYLCASSPRGGSSYNEQFFGPGTRLTVL.

As DNA, the CDR3 is TGTGCCAGCAGCGCGCCCGGCAGGGAGTCCTACAATGAGCAGTTCTTC. This gives the protein CASSAPGRESYNEQFF. The genes are TRBV9 and TRBJ2-1, with D perhaps assigned TRBD1 or TRBD2 (5 bases each). The CDR3 runs 16 residues. The V end lost 3 bases, the J end lost 1 base, and 14 bases lay between the germline ends. Germline CDR1 reads SGDLS; CDR2 reads YYNGEE.

This clonotype was seen once. At one end, the junction sequence differs from germline, possibly due to a read error. The chain couples TRBV4-1 to TRBJ1-2; D uncertain. This CDR3 region has 16 residues. The germline V gene has CDR1 MGHRA and CDR2 YSYEKL. As DNA, the CDR3 is TGCGCCGGCAGCCAAGATTTAGGCTCCTTCATTGGAGGCTACACCTTC. It specifies CAGSQDLGSFIGGYTF.

This clonotype was counted between two and nine times. V gene TRBV5-1 combines with J gene TRBJ2-1, with a tentative D call TRBD1 (5 bases). V lost 3 bases and J lost 2, with 9 bases in between. There are 14 residues in the CDR3. Looked up from germline, CDR1 is SGHRS and CDR2 is YFSETQ. CDR3: CASSSRVTYNEQFF. Written as DNA, the CDR3 is TGCGCCAGCAGCTCCAGGGTAACCTACAATGAGCAGTTCTTC.

For this clonotype: The conserved phenylalanine or tryptophan is not found at the CDR3 terminus, so this likely reflects a read error. V and J are TRBV20-1 and TRBJ2-5, with D possibly being TRBD2 (5 bases). The germline V gene has CDR1 DFQATT and CDR2 SNEGSKA (reference sequence). Between the trimmed V and J ends, which lost 7 bases and 3 bases, there was a span of 12 bases. The CDR3 extends over 12 amino acids. The CDR3 DNA reads as TGCAGTGGTGAGACCGGGAAAGAGACCCAGTACTAC. It specifies CSGETGKETQYY.

In DNA, the CDR3 is TGTGCCAGCAGCTACGGGACTAGCGGGAGAGATACGCAGTATTTT. Protein sequence: CASSYGTSGRDTQYF. J is TRBJ2-3 and V is TRBV5-4, with TRBD2 matching 14 bases. CDR1 SGHNT and CDR2 YYREEE come from the germline V gene (reference sequence). With 3 bases clipped from V and 5 bases from J, the junction kept 2 bases outside the gene matches. The CDR3 loop spans 15 amino acids.

This clonotype appeared a few times. The rearrangement uses TRBV3-1 and TRBJ1-2, with D unclear. Trimming removed 5 bases from V and 4 bases from J, with 20 bases in between. Germline loops: CDR1 LGHDT, CDR2 YNNKEL (reference sequence). This CDR3 contains 16 residues. Here the CDR3 DNA reads TGTGCCAGCAGCGCTCCTGGGATGGGGTCGATCTATGGCTACACCTTC. It codes for CASSAPGMGSIYGYTF.

The rearrangement links TRBV27 to TRBJ1-6, with D maybe TRBD1 (5 bases). V was pared by 9 bases and J by 4 bases, with 10 bases between. The CDR3 runs to 13 residues. Germline V gene sequence: CDR1 MNHEY, CDR2 SMNVEV (reference sequence). CDR3 loop: CASSSGYNSPLHF. The CDR3 DNA follows: TGTGCCAGTAGCTCAGGGTATAATTCACCCCTCCACTTT.

This clonotype was seen more than once but under ten times. The chain uses TRBV27 and TRBJ1-1; 8 bases match TRBD1. Germline V lookup: CDR1 MNHEY, CDR2 SMNVEV (reference sequence). The V segment lost 5 bases and the J segment 4 bases; nucleotides outside the gene matches: 12. This CDR3 region has 16 residues. CDR3: CASSVGQGRVGTEAFF. DNA for the CDR3: TGTGCCAGCAGTGTAGGACAGGGAAGGGTCGGCACTGAAGCTTTCTTT.

The V gene is TRBV7-2, the J gene TRBJ2-7; tentatively, D is TRBD1 (5 bases). The V end was cut by 7 bases, the J end by 3 bases, with 25 bases between. Germline CDR1 SGHTA, CDR2 FQGNSA. The CDR3 covers 17 residues. The CDR3 sequence is CASTAGYLDTAIYEQYF. The CDR3 coding sequence is TGTGCCAGCACTGCAGGTTATTTGGACACTGCAATCTACGAGCAGTACTTC.

Many counts were recorded for this clonotype. This chain links TRBV6-2 or TRBV6-3 with TRBJ2-1; either TRBD1 or TRBD2 may fit D (5 bases each). V was clipped by 2 bases and J by 9 bases, with 20 bases between them. The CDR3 is 16 residues long. Germline CDR1 is MNHEY and CDR2 is SVGEGT. The CDR3 nucleotides are TGTGCCAGCAGTTACGGTGGGGGAAGGCGGGCCGCTGAGCAGTTCTTC. Amino acid sequence: CASSYGGGRRAAEQFF.

This clonotype was observed a handful of times. The V gene is TRBV2, the J gene TRBJ2-1, with 7 nucleotides matching TRBD1. V shed 8 bases, J shed 1 base, and the junction held 8 bases outside the gene matches. The germline gives CDR1 SNHLY, CDR2 FYNNEI. The CDR3 sequence is 15 residues long. This chain's CDR3 is CASGIGGGSYNEQFF. The CDR3 coding sequence is TGTGCCAGCGGTATAGGGGGCGGTTCCTACAATGAGCAGTTCTTC. Full variable domain (outside the CDR3, taken from reference TRBV2 and TRBJ2-1): EPEVTQTPSHQVTQMGQEVILRCVPISNHLYFYWYRQILGQKVEFLVSFYNNEISEKSEIFDDQFSVERPDGSNFTLKIRSTKLEDSAMYFCASGIGGGSYNEQFFGPGTRLTVL.